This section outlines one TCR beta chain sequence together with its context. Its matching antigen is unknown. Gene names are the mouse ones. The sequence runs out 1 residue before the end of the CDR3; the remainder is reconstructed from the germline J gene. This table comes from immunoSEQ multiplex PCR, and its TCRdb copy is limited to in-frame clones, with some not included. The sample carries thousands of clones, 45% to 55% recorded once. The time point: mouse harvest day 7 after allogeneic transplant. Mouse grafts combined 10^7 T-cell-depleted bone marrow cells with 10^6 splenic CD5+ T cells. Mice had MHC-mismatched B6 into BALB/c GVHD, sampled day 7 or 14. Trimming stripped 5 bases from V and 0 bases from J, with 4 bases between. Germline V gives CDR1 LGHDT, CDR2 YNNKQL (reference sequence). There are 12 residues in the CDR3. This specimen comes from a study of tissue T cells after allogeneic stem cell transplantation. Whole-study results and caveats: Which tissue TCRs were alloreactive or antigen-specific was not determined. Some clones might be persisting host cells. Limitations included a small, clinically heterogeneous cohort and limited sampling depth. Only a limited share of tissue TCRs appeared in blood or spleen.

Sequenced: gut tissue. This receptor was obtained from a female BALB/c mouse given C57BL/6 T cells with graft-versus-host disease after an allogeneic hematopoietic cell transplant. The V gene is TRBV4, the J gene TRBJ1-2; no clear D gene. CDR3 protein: CASSLTNSDYTF. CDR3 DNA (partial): TGTGCCAGCAGCCTCACAAACTCCGACTACACC.